This entry is about one TCR beta chain. This sample stems from a study of blood T cell repertoires in COVID-19. Looking at the study overall: COVID-19 samples from acute and convalescent phases originated in the United States, Italy and Spain. T cells, B-cell-depleted T cells, or PBMCs provided the cDNA or gDNA that served as material.

Germline V gene data show CDR1 as LNHNV and CDR2 as YYDKDF (reference sequence). Between the trimmed V and J ends, which lost 0 bases and 3 bases, there was a span of 15 bases. The CDR3 is made up of 17 amino acids. Authors' analysis steps: Amplifying reference gene primers gave estimates of nucleated cell counts. Generated by immunoSEQ multiplex PCR, the TCRdb table keeps only in-frame clones and is missing some. V and J calls and clone size are given by that table; D and trimming were obtained from the DNA. The sample carries over 200,000 clones, around 85% recorded once. This TCR derives from a woman aged 80 or over with acute or convalescent COVID-19. Sequencing used peripheral blood. J is TRBJ1-3 and V is TRBV15, with unresolved D. The CDR3 bases are TGTGCCACCAGCAGAGATCGGAGCTTGGAAGTTGGAAACACCATATATTTT. It translates to CATSRDRSLEVGNTIYF.